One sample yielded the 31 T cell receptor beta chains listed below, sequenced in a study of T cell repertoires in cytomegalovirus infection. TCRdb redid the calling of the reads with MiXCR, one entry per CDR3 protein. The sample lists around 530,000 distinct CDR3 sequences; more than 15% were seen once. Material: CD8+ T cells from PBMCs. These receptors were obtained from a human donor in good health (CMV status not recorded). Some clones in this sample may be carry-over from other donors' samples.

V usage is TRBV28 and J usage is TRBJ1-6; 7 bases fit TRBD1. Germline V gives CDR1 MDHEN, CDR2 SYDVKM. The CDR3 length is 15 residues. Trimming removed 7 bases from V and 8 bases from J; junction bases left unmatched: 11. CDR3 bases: TGTGCCAGCACCCGAGGCGGGACAGTGTATTCACCCCTCCACTTT. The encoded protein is CASTRGGTVYSPLHF.

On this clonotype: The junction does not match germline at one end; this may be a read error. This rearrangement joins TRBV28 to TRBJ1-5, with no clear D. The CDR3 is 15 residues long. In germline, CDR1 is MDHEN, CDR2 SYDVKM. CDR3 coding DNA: TGTGCCAGCAGTTTCGCCCTTTCCGGGAACCAGCTCCAGCATTTT. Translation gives CASSFALSGNQLQHF. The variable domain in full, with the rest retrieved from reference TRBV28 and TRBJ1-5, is DVKVTQSSRYLVKRTGEKVFLECVQDMDHENMFWYRQDPGLGLRLIYFSYDVKMKEKGDIPEGYSVSREKKERFSLILESASTNQTSMYLCASSFALSGNQLQHFGDGTRLSIL.

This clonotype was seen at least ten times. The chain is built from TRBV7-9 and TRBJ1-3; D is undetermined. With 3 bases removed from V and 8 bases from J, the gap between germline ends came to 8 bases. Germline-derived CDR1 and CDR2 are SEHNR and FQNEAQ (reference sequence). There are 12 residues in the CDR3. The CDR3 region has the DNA TGTGCCAGCAGCTTTGAGAGGGACACCATATATTTT. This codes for CASSFERDTIYF.

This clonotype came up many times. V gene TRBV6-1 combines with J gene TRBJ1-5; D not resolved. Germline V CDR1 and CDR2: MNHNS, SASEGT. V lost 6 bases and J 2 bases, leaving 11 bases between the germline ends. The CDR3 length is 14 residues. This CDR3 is CASSLDWGNQPQHF. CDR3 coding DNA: TGTGCCAGCAGCCTCGACTGGGGCAATCAGCCCCAGCATTTT.

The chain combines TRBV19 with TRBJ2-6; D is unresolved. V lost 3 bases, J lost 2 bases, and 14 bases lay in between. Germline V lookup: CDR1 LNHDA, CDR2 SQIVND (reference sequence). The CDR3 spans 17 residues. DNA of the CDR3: TGTGCCAGTAGTATGGACGTCTGGGTGGCTGGGGCCAACGTCCTGACTTTC. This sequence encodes CASSMDVWVAGANVLTF.

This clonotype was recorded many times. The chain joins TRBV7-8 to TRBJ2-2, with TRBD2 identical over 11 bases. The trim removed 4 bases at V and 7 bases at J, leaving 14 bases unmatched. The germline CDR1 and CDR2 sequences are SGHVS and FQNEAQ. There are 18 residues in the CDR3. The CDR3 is CASSSSFRASGRSGELFF. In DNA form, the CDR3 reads TGTGCCAGCAGCTCCTCCTTTAGGGCTAGCGGGAGGAGCGGGGAGCTGTTTTTT.

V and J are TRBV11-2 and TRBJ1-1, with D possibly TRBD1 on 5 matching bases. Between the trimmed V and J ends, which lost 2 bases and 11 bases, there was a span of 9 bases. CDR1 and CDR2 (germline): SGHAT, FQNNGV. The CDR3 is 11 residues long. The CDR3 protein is CASSLIGGAFF. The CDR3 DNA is TGTGCCAGCAGCTTAATTGGGGGTGCTTTCTTT.

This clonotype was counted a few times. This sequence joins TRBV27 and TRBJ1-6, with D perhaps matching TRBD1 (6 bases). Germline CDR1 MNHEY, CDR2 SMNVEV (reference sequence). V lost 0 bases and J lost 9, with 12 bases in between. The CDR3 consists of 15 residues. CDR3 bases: TGTGCCAGCAGTTTATCGCAAGGGGGAGGTTCACCCCTCCACTTT. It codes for CASSLSQGGGSPLHF.

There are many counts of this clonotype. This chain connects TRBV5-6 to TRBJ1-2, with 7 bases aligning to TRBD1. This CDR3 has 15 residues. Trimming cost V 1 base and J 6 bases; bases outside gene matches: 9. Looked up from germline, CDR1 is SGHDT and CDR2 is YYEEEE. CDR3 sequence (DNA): TGTGCCAGCAGCTTGATTCAGGACAGGAATAATGGCTACACCTTC. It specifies CASSLIQDRNNGYTF.

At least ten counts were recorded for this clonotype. CDR3 nucleotides: TGTGCCAGCAGCCAACCTTATGTTGGGGAGCGGACTGAAGCTTTCTTT. Its protein product is CASSQPYVGERTEAFF. J is TRBJ1-1 and V is TRBV7-9, with no clear D. The length of the CDR3 is 16 residues. The V end was cut by 5 bases, the J end by 5 bases, with 21 bases between. Germline V gene sequence: CDR1 SEHNR, CDR2 FQNEAQ (reference sequence).

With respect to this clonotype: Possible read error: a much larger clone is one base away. CDR3: CASSAVNLPCEQYF. The CDR3 DNA follows: TGTGCCAGCAGCGCAGTTAACCTTCCCTGCGAGCAGTACTTC. The chain is built from TRBV9 and TRBJ2-7, with no clear D. This CDR3 has 14 amino acids. Germline V gene sequence: CDR1 SGDLS, CDR2 YYNGEE. V shed 3 bases and J shed 6 bases, with 16 bases lying between them.

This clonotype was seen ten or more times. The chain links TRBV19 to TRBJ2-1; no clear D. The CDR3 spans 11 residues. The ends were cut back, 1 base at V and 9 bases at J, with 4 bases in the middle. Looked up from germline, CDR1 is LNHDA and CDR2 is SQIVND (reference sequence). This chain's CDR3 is CASSIGGEQFF. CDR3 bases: TGTGCCAGTAGTATAGGGGGTGAGCAGTTCTTC.

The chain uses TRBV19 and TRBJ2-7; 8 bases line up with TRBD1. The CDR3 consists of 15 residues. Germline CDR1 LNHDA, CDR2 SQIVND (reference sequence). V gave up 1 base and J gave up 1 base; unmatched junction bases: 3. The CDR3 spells CASSIGDRGSYEQYF. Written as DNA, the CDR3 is TGTGCCAGTAGTATAGGTGACAGGGGATCCTACGAGCAGTACTTC.

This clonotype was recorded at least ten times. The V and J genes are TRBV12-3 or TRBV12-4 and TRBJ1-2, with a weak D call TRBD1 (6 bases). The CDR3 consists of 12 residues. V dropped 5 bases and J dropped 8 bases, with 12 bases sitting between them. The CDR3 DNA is TGTGCCAGCAGTCCGAACAGGGACGGCTACACCTTC. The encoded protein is CASSPNRDGYTF.

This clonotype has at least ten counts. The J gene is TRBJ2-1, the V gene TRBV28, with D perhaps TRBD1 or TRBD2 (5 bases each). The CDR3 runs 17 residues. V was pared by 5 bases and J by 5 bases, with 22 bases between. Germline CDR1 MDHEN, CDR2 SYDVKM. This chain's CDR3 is CASSTNSAGTDNNEQFF. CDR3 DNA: TGTGCCAGCAGTACCAATTCTGCCGGGACCGATAACAATGAGCAGTTCTTC.

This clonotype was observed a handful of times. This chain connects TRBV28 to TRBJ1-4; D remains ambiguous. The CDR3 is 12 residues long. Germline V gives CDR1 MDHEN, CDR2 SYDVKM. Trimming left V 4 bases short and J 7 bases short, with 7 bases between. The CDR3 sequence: CASSWAGEKLFF. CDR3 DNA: TGTGCCAGCAGTTGGGCGGGTGAAAAACTGTTTTTT.

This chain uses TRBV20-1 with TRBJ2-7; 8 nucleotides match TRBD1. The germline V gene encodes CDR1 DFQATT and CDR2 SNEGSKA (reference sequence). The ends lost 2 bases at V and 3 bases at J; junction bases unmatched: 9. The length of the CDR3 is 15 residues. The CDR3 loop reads CSARSDRQGFYEQYF. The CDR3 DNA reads TGCAGTGCTAGATCCGATAGACAGGGGTTCTACGAGCAGTACTTC.

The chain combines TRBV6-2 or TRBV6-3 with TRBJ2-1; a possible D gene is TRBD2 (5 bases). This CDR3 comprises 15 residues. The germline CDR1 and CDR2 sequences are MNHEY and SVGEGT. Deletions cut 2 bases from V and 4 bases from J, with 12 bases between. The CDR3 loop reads CASSYLEGPYNEQFF. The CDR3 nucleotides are TGTGCCAGCAGTTACCTCGAGGGCCCTTACAATGAGCAGTTCTTC.

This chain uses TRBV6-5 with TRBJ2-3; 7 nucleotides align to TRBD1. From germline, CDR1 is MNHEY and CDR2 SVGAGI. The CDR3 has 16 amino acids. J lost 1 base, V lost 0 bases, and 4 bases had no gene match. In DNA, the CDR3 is TGTGCCAGCAGTTACTCCACAGGGGAACGCACAGATACGCAGTATTTT. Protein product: CASSYSTGERTDTQYF.

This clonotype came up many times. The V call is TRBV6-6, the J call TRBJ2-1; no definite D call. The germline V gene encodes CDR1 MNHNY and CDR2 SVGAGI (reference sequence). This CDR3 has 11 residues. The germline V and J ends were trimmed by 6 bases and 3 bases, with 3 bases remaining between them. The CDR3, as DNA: TGTGCCAGCAGGGTCTACAATGAGCAGTTCTTC. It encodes CASRVYNEQFF.

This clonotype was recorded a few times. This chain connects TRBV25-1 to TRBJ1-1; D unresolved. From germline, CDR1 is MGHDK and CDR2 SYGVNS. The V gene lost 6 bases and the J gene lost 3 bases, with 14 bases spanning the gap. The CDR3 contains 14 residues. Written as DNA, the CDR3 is TGTGCCAGCAGAAAAGCGGGGATGGACACTGAAGCTTTCTTT. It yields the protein CASRKAGMDTEAFF.

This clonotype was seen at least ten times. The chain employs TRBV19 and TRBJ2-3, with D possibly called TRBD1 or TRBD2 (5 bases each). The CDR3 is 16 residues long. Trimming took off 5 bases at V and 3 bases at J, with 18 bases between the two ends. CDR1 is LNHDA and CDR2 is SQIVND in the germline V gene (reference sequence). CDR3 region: CASSGLRGPNTDTQYF. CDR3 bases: TGTGCCAGTAGTGGCTTGAGGGGACCCAATACAGATACGCAGTATTTT. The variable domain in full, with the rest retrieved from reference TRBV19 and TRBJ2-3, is DGGITQSPKYLFRKEGQNVTLSCEQNLNHDAMYWYRQDPGQGLRLIYYSQIVNDFQKGDIAEGYSVSREKKESFPLTVTSAQKNPTAFYLCASSGLRGPNTDTQYFGPGTRLTVL.

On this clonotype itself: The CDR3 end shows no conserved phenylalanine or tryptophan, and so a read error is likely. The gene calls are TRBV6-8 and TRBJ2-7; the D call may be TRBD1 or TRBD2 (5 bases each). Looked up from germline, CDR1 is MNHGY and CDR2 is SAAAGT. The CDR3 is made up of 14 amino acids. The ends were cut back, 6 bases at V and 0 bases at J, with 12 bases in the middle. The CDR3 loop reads CASSGASYSYEQYL. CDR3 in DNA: TGTGCCAGCAGCGGGGCTTCCTACTCCTACGAGCAGTACTTA.

DNA for the CDR3: TGTGCCAGCAGCTTGCGGGACACCAAAAGCGATACGCAGTATTTT. It encodes CASSLRDTKSDTQYF. The V call is TRBV5-6, the J call TRBJ2-3; weak D call: TRBD1 (6 bases). The germline V and J ends were trimmed by 1 base and 6 bases, with 15 bases remaining between them. Germline-derived CDR1 and CDR2 are SGHDT and YYEEEE. This CDR3 has 15 residues.

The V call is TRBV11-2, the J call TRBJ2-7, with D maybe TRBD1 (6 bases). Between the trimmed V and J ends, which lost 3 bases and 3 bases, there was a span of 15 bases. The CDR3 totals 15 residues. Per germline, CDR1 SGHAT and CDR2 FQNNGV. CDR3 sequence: CASSFGRGLFYEQYF. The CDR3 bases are TGTGCCAGCAGCTTCGGCAGGGGTCTTTTCTACGAGCAGTACTTC.

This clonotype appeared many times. CDR3 sequence reads: CASSLNGQVDEQYF. The CDR3 DNA reads TGTGCCAGCAGCTTAAATGGGCAGGTTGACGAGCAGTACTTC. The J gene is TRBJ2-7, the V gene TRBV7-2, with D uncertain. V lost 2 bases, J lost 5 bases, and 13 bases lay in between. This CDR3 contains 14 residues. The germline gives CDR1 SGHTA, CDR2 FQGNSA.

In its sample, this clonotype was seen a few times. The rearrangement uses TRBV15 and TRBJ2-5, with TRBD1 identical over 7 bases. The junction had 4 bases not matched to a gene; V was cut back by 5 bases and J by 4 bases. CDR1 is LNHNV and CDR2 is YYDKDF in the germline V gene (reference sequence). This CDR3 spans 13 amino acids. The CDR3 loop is CATSPNRGETQYF. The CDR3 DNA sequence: TGTGCCACCAGCCCAAACAGGGGAGAGACCCAGTACTTC.

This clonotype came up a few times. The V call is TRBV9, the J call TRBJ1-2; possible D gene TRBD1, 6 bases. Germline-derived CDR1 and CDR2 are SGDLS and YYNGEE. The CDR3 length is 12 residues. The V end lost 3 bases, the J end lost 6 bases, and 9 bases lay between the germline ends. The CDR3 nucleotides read TGTGCCAGCAGCGATCGGACAGATGGCTACACCTTC. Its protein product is CASSDRTDGYTF.

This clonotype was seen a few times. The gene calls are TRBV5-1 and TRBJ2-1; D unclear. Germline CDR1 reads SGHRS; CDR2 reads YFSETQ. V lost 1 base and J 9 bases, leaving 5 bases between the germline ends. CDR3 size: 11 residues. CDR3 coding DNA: TGCGCCAGCAGCTTGCGACGTGAGCAGTTCTTC. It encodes CASSLRREQFF.

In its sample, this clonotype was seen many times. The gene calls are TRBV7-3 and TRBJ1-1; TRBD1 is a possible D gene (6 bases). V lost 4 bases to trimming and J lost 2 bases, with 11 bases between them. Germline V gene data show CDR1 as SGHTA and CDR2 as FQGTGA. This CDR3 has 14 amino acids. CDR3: CASSSTGSNTEAFF. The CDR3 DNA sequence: TGTGCCAGCAGCTCTACAGGGTCCAACACTGAAGCTTTCTTT. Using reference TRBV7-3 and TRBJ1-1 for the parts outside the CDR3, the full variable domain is GAGVSQTPSNKVTEKGKYVELRCDPISGHTALYWYRQSLGQGPEFLIYFQGTGAADDSGLPNDRFFAVRPEGSVSTLKIQRTERGDSAVYLCASSSTGSNTEAFFGQGTRLTVV.

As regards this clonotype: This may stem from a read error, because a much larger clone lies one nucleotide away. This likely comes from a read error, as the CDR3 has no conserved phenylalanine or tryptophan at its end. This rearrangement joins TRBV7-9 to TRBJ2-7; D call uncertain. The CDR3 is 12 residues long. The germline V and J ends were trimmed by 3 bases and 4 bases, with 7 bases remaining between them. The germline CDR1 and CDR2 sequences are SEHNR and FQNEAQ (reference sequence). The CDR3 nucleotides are TGTGCCAGCAGCTTTGAAGTATACGAGCAGTACTTA. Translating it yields CASSFEVYEQYL.